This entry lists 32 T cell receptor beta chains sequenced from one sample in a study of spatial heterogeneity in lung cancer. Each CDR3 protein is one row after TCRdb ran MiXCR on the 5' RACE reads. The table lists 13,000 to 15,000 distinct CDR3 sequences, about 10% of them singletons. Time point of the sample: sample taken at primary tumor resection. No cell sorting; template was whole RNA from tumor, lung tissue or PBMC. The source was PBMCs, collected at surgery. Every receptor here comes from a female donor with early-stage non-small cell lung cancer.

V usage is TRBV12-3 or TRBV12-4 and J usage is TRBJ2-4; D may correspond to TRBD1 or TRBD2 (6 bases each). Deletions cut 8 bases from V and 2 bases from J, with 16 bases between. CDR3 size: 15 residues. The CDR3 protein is CASSLGGLTKNIQYF. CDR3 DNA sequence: TGTGCCAGCTCCTTGGGGGGCCTTACCAAAAACATTCAGTACTTC.

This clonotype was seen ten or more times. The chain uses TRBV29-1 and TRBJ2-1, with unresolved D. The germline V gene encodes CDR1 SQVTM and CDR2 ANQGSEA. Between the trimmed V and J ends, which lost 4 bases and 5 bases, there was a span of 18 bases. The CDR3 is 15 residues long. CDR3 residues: CSVVGPTTADNEQFF. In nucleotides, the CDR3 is TGCAGCGTTGTCGGACCTACAACCGCGGACAATGAGCAGTTCTTC.

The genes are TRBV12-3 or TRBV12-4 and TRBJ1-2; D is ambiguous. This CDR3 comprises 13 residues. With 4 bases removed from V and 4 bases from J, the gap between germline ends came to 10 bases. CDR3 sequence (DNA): TGTGCCAGCAGTTGGGCCGGTCCCTATGGCTACACCTTC. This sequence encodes CASSWAGPYGYTF.

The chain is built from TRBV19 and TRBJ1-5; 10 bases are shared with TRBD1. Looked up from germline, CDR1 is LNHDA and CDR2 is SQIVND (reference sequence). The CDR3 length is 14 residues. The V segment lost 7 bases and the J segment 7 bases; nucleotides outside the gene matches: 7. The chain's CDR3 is CASTLTGGEQPQHF. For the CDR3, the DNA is TGTGCCAGTACCCTGACAGGGGGCGAGCAGCCCCAGCATTTT.

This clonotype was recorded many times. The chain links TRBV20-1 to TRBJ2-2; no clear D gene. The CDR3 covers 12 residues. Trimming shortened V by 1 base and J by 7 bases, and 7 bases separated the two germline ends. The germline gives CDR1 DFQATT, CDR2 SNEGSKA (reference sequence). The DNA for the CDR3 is TGCAGTGCTAGAGGCAGGAGCGGGGAGCTGTTTTTT. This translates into CSARGRSGELFF.

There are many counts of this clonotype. As DNA, the CDR3 is TGTGCCAGCAGCTCCCCCCCCTTTAGTACCTACGAGCAGTACTTC. This codes for CASSSPPFSTYEQYF. V usage is TRBV28 and J usage is TRBJ2-7; D unresolved. V lost 6 bases to trimming and J lost 2 bases, with 17 bases between them. The V gene's germline CDR1 is MDHEN and CDR2 SYDVKM. The CDR3 is made up of 15 amino acids.

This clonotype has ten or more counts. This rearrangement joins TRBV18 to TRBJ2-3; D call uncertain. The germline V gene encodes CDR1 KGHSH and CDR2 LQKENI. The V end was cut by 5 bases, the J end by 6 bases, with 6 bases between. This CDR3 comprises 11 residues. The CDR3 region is CASSVVDTQYF. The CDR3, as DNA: TGTGCCAGCTCAGTTGTTGATACGCAGTATTTT.

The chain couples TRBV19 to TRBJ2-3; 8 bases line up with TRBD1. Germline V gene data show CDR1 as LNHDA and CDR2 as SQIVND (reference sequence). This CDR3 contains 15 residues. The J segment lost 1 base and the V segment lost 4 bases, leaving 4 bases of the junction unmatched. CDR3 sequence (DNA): TGTGCCAGTAGTACAGGGGGCGCCGGCACAGATACGCAGTATTTT. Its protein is CASSTGGAGTDTQYF.

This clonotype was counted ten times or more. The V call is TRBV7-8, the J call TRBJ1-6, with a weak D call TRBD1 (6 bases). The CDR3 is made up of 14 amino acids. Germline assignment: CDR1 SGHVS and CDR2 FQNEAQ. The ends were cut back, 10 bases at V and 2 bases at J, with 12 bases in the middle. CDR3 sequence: CATRGGPYNSPLHF. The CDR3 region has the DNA TGTGCCACCCGAGGGGGACCCTATAATTCACCCCTCCACTTT.

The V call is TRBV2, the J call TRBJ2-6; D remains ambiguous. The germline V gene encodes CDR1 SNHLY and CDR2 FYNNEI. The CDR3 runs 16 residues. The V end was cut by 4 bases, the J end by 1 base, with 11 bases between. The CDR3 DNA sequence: TGTGCCAGCAGTGCTAGGCGTTCTTCTGGGGCCAACGTCCTGACTTTC. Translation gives CASSARRSSGANVLTF.

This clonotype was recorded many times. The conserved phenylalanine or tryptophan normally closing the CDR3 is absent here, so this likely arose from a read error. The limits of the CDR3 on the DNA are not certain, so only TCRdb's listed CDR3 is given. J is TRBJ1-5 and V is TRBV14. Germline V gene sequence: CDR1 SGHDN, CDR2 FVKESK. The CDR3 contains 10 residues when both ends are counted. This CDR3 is CASSQDNRRA.

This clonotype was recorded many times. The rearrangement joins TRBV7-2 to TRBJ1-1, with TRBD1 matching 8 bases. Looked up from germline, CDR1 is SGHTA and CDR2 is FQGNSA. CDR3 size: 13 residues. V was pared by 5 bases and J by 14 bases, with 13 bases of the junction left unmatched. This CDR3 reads CASSRDRTIQPFF. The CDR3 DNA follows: TGTGCCAGCAGCAGGGACAGGACCATCCAGCCCTTCTTT.

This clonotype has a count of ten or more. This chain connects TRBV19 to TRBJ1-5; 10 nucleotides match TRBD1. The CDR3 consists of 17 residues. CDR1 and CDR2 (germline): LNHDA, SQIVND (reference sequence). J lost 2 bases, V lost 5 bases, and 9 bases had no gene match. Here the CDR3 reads CASSQPGQGMGNQPQHF. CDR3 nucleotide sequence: TGTGCCAGTAGTCAACCGGGACAGGGGATGGGCAATCAGCCCCAGCATTTT.

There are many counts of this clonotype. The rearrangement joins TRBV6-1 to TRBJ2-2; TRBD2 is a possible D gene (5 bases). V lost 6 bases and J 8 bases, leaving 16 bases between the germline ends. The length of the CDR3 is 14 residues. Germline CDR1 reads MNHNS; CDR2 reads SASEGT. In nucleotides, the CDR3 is TGTGCCAGCAGCCGGACTGGGAAAAATGGGGAGCTGTTTTTT. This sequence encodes CASSRTGKNGELFF.

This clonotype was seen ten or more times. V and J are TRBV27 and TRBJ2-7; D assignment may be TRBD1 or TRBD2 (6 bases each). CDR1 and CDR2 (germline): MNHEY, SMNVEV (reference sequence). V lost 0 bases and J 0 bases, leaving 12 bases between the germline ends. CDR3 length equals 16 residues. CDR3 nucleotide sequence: TGTGCCAGCAGTTTATCCCGAGGGGGGCCCTCCTACGAGCAGTACTTC. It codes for CASSLSRGGPSYEQYF.

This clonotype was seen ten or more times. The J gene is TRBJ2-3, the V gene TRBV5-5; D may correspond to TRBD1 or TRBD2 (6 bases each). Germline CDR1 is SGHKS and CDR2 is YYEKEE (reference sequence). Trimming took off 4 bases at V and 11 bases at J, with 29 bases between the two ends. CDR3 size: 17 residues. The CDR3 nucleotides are TGTGCCAGCAGCGTTAGCCTCGGGTGGGGGGCCTCCCAGGAGCAGTATTTT. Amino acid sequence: CASSVSLGWGASQEQYF.

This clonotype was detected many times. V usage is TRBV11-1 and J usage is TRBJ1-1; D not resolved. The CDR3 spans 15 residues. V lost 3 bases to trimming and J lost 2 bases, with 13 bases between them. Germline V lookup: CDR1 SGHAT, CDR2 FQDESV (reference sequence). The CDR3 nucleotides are TGTGCCAGCAGCTTCAGGTTAACAATAAACACTGAAGCTTTCTTT. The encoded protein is CASSFRLTINTEAFF.

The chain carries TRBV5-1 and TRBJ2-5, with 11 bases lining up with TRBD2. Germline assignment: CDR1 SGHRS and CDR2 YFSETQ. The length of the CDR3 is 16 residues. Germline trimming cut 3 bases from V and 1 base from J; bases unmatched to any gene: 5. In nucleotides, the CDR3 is TGCGCCAGCAGCTCTAGCGGGGGGTCCGTCCAAGAGACCCAGTACTTC. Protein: CASSSSGGSVQETQYF.

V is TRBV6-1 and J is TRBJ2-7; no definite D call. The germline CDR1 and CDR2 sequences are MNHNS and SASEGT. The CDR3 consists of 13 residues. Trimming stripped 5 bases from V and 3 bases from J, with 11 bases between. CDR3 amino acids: CASSPWVYYEQYF. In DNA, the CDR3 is TGTGCCAGCAGTCCCTGGGTATACTACGAGCAGTACTTC.

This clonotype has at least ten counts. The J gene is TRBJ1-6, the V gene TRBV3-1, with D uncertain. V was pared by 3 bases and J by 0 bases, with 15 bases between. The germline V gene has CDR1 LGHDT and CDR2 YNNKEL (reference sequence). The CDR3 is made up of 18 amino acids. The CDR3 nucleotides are TGTGCCAGCAGCCATTCAGGATCACTGAGCTCCTATAATTCACCCCTCCACTTT. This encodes CASSHSGSLSSYNSPLHF.

The CDR3 loop is CASSPGQGVTGELFF. The CDR3 DNA follows: TGCGCCAGCAGCCCGGGACAGGGGGTCACCGGGGAGCTGTTTTTT. The genes are TRBV5-1 and TRBJ2-2; 11 nucleotides agree with TRBD1. From germline, CDR1 is SGHRS and CDR2 YFSETQ. This CDR3 is built from 15 residues. Losses at the gene ends were 4 bases for V and 4 bases for J; bases not matched to a gene: 3. The variable domain in full, completed from reference TRBV5-1 and TRBJ2-2, reads KAGVTQTPRYLIKTRGQQVTLSCSPISGHRSVSWYQQTPGQGLQFLFEYFSETQRNKGNFPGRFSGRQFSNSRSEMNVSTLELGDSALYLCASSPGQGVTGELFFGEGSRLTVL.

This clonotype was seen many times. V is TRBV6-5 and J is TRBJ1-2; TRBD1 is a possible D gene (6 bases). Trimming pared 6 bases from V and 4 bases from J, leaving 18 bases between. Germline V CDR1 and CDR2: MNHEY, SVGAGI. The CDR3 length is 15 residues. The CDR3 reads CASSRGQQTPYGYTF. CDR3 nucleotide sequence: TGTGCCAGCAGCCGGGGACAACAAACACCCTATGGCTACACCTTC.

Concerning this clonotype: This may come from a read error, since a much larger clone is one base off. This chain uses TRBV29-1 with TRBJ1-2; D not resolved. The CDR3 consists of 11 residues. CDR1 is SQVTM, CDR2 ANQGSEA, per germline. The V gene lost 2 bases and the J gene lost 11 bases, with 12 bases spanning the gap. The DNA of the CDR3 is TGCAGCGTTGAATATACTGCCAGTTACACCTTC. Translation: CSVEYTASYTF.

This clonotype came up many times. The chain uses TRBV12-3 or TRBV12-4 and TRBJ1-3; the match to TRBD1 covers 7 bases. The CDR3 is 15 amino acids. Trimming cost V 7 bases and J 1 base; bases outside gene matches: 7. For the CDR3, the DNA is TGTGCCAGCACCCCGGGACAGTCTTCTGGAAACACCATATATTTT. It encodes CASTPGQSSGNTIYF.

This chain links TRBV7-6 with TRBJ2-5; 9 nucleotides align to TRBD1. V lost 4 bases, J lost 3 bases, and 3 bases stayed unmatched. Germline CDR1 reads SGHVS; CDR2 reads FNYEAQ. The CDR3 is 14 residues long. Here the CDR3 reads CASSSWDREETQYF. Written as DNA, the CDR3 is TGTGCCAGCAGCTCATGGGACAGGGAAGAGACCCAGTACTTC.

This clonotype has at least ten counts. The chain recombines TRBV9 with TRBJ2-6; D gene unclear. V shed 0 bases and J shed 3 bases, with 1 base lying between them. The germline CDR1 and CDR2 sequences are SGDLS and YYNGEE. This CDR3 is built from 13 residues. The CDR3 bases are TGTGCCAGCAGCGTAGGTGGGGCCAACGTCCTGACTTTC. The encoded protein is CASSVGGANVLTF.

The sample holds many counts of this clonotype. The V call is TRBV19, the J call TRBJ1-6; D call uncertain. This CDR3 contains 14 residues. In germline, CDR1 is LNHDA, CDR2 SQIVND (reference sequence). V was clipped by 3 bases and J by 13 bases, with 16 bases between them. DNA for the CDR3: TGTGCCAGTAGTATGGCCCAGGATATTCCGCCCCTCCACTTT. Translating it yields CASSMAQDIPPLHF.

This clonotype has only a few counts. CDR3 DNA sequence: TGTGCCAGCAGTTTTATGGATCAGCCCCAGCATTTT. It is translated as CASSFMDQPQHF. The chain couples TRBV12-3 or TRBV12-4 to TRBJ1-5; D is ambiguous. Trimming took off 3 bases at V and 5 bases at J, with 5 bases between the two ends. CDR3 size: 12 residues.

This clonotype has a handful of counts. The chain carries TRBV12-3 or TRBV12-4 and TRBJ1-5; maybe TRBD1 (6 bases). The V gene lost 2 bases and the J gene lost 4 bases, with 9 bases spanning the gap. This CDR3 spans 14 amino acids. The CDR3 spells CASSLWGANQPQHF. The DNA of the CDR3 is TGTGCCAGCAGTTTATGGGGGGCGAATCAGCCCCAGCATTTT.

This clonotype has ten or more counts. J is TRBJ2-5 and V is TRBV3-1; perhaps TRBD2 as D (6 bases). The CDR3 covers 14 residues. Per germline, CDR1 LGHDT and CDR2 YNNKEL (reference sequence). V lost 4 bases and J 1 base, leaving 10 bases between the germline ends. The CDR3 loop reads CASSRRDFQETQYF. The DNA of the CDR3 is TGTGCCAGCAGCCGACGGGACTTCCAAGAGACCCAGTACTTC.

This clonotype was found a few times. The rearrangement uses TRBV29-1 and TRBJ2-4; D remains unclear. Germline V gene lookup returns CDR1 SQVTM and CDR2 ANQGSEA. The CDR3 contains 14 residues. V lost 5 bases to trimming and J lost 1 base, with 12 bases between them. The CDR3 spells CSVIPPQAKNIQYF. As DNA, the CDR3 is TGCAGCGTTATCCCCCCCCAGGCCAAAAACATTCAGTACTTC.

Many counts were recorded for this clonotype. DNA of the CDR3: TGTGCCTGGAGTGTGAGAGGTAGAGGGGCAAAAGAGACCCAGTACTTC. As protein: CAWSVRGRGAKETQYF. J is TRBJ2-5 and V is TRBV30; D possibly matches TRBD1 or TRBD2 (5 bases each). Germline V gives CDR1 GTSNPN, CDR2 SVGIG (reference sequence). This CDR3 is built from 16 residues. V shed 0 bases and J shed 3 bases, with 17 bases lying between them.